Listed below are T cell receptor beta chains from one sample, sequenced in a study of T cell responses to AZD1222 COVID-19 vaccine. Sequencing was performed with immunoSEQ multiplex PCR; in TCRdb, only in-frame clones are kept and a portion is missing. The sample has 100,000 to 150,000 clones, about nine tenths seen once. Material: peripheral blood, obtained on day 0 of AZD1222 vaccination. These TCRs come from an adult in good health. Each CDR3 is given with its conserved first and last residue. The D gene is left open where the match is weak. Size is omitted from some rows. Given values are once, few, many or a class for expanded clones.

J	length	size	D	V	DNA	CDR3
TRBJ2-3	13	-	-	TRBV5-1	TGCGCCAGCAGCTTGTCAAGCACAGATACGCAGTATTTT	CASSLSSTDTQYF
TRBJ2-3	15	-	TRBD1	TRBV11-2	TGTGCCAGCAGCCTGGACAGGGGGAAAGCAGATACGCAGTATTTT	CASSLDRGKADTQYF
TRBJ1-1	11	few	-	TRBV20-1	TGCAGTGCTAGAGACAGCACTGAAGCTTTCTTT	CSARDSTEAFF
TRBJ1-1	14	-	-	TRBV3-1/TRBV3-2	TGTGCCAGCAGCCAACGGGACAAGAACACTGAAGCTTTCTTT	CASSQRDKNTEAFF
TRBJ1-5	15	once	-	TRBV10-2	TGCGCCAGCAGCGATGACAGGTTTTCGCCTCAGCCCCAGCATTTT	CASSDDRFSPQPQHF
TRBJ2-1	12	-	-	TRBV28	TGTGCCAGCAGTCGCACCCCGGGACAGCAGTTCTTC	CASSRTPGQQFF
TRBJ1-6	14	-	TRBD1	TRBV3-1/TRBV3-2	TGTGCCAGCAGCCAAGAACAGGGGAATTCACCCCTCCACTTT	CASSQEQGNSPLHF
TRBJ2-7	15	-	-	TRBV6-5	TGTGCCAGCAATAATATCCCCAGGAAAAACTACGAGCAGTACTTC	CASNNIPRKNYEQYF
TRBJ1-6	17	few	-	TRBV19	TGTGCCAGTAGTATAGGGGCAGGGAGCTCCTATAATTCACCCCTCCACTTT	CASSIGAGSSYNSPLHF
TRBJ1-1	14	-	TRBD1	TRBV10-3	TGTGCCATCAGCCCGACAGGGGTGAACACTGAAGCTTTCTTT	CAISPTGVNTEAFF
TRBJ2-7	15	once	-	TRBV4-3	TGCGCCAGCAGCCAAGAACCTGTCCCACGCTACGAGCAGTACTTC	CASSQEPVPRYEQYF
TRBJ1-6	15	-	-	TRBV6-1	TGTGCCAGCAGTGAAGCGTCAATTTATAATTCACCCCTCCACTTT	CASSEASIYNSPLHF
TRBJ2-3	15	-	TRBD2	TRBV7-8	TGTGCCAGCAGCCTCAGACTAGCTGTGACAGATACGCAGTATTTT	CASSLRLAVTDTQYF
TRBJ2-5	15	-	-	TRBV10-3	TGTGCCATCAGTGAGTCTCTTGGAGGGCAAGAGACCCAGTACTTC	CAISESLGGQETQYF
TRBJ2-6	18	-	-	TRBV4-3	TGCGCCAGCAGCCAAGATGGCCGGCCCCACTCTGGGGCCAACGTCCTGACTTTC	CASSQDGRPHSGANVLTF